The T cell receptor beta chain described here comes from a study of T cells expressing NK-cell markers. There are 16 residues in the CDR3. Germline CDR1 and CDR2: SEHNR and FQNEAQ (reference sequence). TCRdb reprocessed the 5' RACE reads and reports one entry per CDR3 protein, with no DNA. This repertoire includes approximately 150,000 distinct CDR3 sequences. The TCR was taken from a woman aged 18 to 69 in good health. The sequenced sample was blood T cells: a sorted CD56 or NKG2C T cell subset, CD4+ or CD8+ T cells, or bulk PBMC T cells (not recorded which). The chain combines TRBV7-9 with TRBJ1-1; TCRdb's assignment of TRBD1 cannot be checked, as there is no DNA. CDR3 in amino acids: CASSLGLTGGWGEAFF.